The T cell receptor beta chain under discussion was sequenced for a study of blood T cell repertoires in COVID-19. The CDR3 covers 18 residues. The germline gives CDR1 SGHAT, CDR2 FQNNGV. V shed 1 base, J shed 2 bases, and the junction held 12 bases outside the gene matches. Using immunoSEQ multiplex PCR, the repertoire was profiled, and TCRdb retains in-frame clones only, with some absent. The sample carries approximately 300,000 clones, around four fifths recorded once. This sequence joins TRBV11-2 and TRBJ2-3; 7 nucleotides align to TRBD1. The sequenced sample was peripheral blood. The TCR sequence derives from a woman aged 45 to 65 with acute or convalescent COVID-19. The CDR3 DNA reads as TGTGCCAGCAGCTTAGTAGGGGGCACAAGGGAAATCACAGATACGCAGTATTTT. This sequence encodes CASSLVGGTREITDTQYF.